Listed here are 22 T cell receptor beta chains from one sample, sequenced in a study of blood T cell repertoires in COVID-19. Produced via immunoSEQ multiplex PCR; TCRdb's table is partial and in-frame only. Found here are 220,000 or so clones, roughly four fifths of them singletons; the top ten hold under 2%. Sequencing input: peripheral blood. The source of these receptors is an elderly woman with acute or convalescent COVID-19.

The count of this clone is one. The chain combines TRBV5-1 with TRBJ2-1; TRBD2 matches 7 bases. Germline V gene lookup returns CDR1 SGHRS and CDR2 YFSETQ. J was trimmed by 4 bases and V by 4 bases; bases with no gene match: 5. CDR3 length equals 14 residues. DNA for the CDR3: TGCGCCAGCAGCACCCAAGCGGGGTACAATGAGCAGTTCTTC. The encoded protein is CASSTQAGYNEQFF.

This sequence joins TRBV5-6 and TRBJ1-4; D possibly corresponds to TRBD1 (6 bases). The CDR3 covers 16 residues. The V gene's germline CDR1 is SGHDT and CDR2 YYEEEE. Trimming pared 6 bases from V and 8 bases from J, leaving 23 bases between. The CDR3, as DNA: TGTGCCAGCACCCTGCTCAGCGGGGGGCGAGGGGAAAAACTGTTTTTT. Translation: CASTLLSGGRGEKLFF. Full variable domain (missing parts from reference TRBV5-6 and TRBJ1-4): DAGVTQSPTHLIKTRGQQVTLRCSPKSGHDTVSWYQQALGQGPQFIFQYYEEEERQRGNFPDRFSGHQFPNYSSELNVNALLLGDSALYLCASTLLSGGRGEKLFFGSGTQLSVL.

V is TRBV5-4 and J is TRBJ2-3; 14 bases fit TRBD2. This CDR3 spans 16 amino acids. With V trimmed by 4 bases and J by 2 bases, 3 bases remained unmatched. Germline lookup yields CDR1 SGHNT and CDR2 YYREEE (reference sequence). In DNA, the CDR3 is TGTGCCAGCAGCCAGGGACTAGCGGGGGACACAGATACGCAGTATTTT. Protein product: CASSQGLAGDTDTQYF.

This clone was detected only once. The CDR3 region is CASRDRGPASNQPQHF. CDR3 DNA: TGTGCCAGCAGGGACAGGGGCCCAGCTAGCAATCAGCCCCAGCATTTT. The rearrangement uses TRBV21-1 and TRBJ1-5; the table's D call, TRBD1, has no DNA check behind it. TRBV21-1 is recorded as a pseudogene. The CDR3 length is 16 residues.

As to this clone: The same CDR3 also results from other DNA sequences found in this sample. The gene calls are TRBV12-3 or TRBV12-4 and TRBJ1-1; D uncertain. This CDR3 is built from 13 residues. Trimming left V 6 bases short and J 1 base short, with 9 bases between. The CDR3 here is CASSLRGNTEAFF. The CDR3, as DNA: TGTGCCAGCAGCCTCCGGGGGAACACTGAAGCTTTCTTT.

The chain employs TRBV4-3 and TRBJ1-6; no clear D gene. The CDR3 totals 13 residues. CDR1 is LGHNA and CDR2 is YSLEER in the germline V gene. V was shortened by 6 bases and J by 9 bases, with 12 bases between the two germline ends. CDR3 residues: CASRTGPGSPLHF. The DNA for the CDR3 is TGCGCCAGCAGAACGGGTCCGGGTTCACCCCTCCACTTT.

This chain links TRBV7-9 with TRBJ2-1; TRBD2 matches at 7 bases. Germline V gene sequence: CDR1 SEHNR, CDR2 FQNEAQ (reference sequence). J lost 7 bases, V lost 5 bases, and 11 bases had no gene match. The CDR3 totals 15 residues. CDR3 sequence: CASSRFEVAGNEQFF. In nucleotides, the CDR3 is TGTGCCAGCAGCCGCTTCGAGGTAGCGGGTAATGAGCAGTTCTTC.

The chain joins TRBV9 to TRBJ1-5; D may be TRBD1 (5 bases). The germline V gene encodes CDR1 SGDLS and CDR2 YYNGEE. The CDR3 is made up of 15 amino acids. V was pared by 3 bases and J by 3 bases, with 13 bases between. The CDR3 region has the DNA TGTGCCAGCAGCGCTGGGGCGAACTACAATCAGCCCCAGCATTTT. It specifies CASSAGANYNQPQHF.

The rearrangement joins TRBV27 to TRBJ1-4, with D perhaps matching TRBD1 (6 bases). There are 13 residues in the CDR3. V lost 8 bases to trimming and J lost 5 bases, with 12 bases between them. Germline V gives CDR1 MNHEY, CDR2 SMNVEV (reference sequence). The CDR3 protein is CASSDRENEKLFF. The CDR3 bases are TGTGCCAGCTCGGACAGAGAAAATGAAAAACTGTTTTTT. The whole variable domain, filled in from reference TRBV27 and TRBJ1-4, reads EAQVTQNPRYLITVTGKKLTVTCSQNMNHEYMSWYRQDPGLGLRQIYYSMNVEVTDKGDVPEGYKVSRKEKRNFPLILESPSPNQTSLYFCASSDRENEKLFFGSGTQLSVL.

V usage is TRBV28 and J usage is TRBJ1-2; perhaps TRBD1 as D (6 bases). V lost 2 bases and J 2 bases, leaving 9 bases between the germline ends. The CDR3 contains 14 residues. The germline CDR1 and CDR2 sequences are MDHEN and SYDVKM. The CDR3 sequence: CASSLPQGNYGYTF. As DNA, the CDR3 is TGTGCCAGCAGTTTACCCCAGGGGAACTATGGCTACACCTTC.

This clone has just one count. The rearrangement links TRBV4-1 to TRBJ1-2; the D gene is possibly TRBD1 (5 bases). Trimming cost V 1 base and J 4 bases, with 10 bases left between them. Germline V gene data show CDR1 as MGHRA and CDR2 as YSYEKL. The CDR3 length is 14 residues. The chain's CDR3 is CASSQVGGLYGYTF. CDR3 sequence (DNA): TGCGCCAGCAGCCAAGTGGGGGGACTCTATGGCTACACCTTC.

The rearrangement joins TRBV5-4 to TRBJ1-2, with D maybe TRBD1 (6 bases). The V gene's germline CDR1 is SGHNT and CDR2 YYREEE (reference sequence). This CDR3 contains 13 residues. Trimming removed 4 bases from V and 3 bases from J, with 10 bases in between. CDR3 bases: TGTGCCAGCAGCCAGGACAGCTACTATGGCTACACCTTC. Translating gives CASSQDSYYGYTF.

V and J are TRBV20-1 and TRBJ1-1; TRBD1 is a possible D gene (6 bases). CDR1 is DFQATT, CDR2 SNEGSKA, per germline (reference sequence). The CDR3 covers 13 residues. Trimming took 3 bases from V and 7 from J, leaving 15 bases between them. The CDR3: CSASHWGQNEAFF. The CDR3 coding sequence is TGCAGTGCTAGTCACTGGGGACAAAATGAAGCTTTCTTT.

This chain joins TRBV5-4 and TRBJ2-4; 7 nucleotides agree with TRBD2. J was trimmed by 0 bases and V by 4 bases; bases with no gene match: 16. Germline CDR1 and CDR2: SGHNT and YYREEE (reference sequence). CDR3 length: 19 residues. The DNA for the CDR3 is TGTGCCAGCAGCCCGGGAGGTGCGTGGGTTAACCTAGCCAAAAACATTCAGTACTTC. Its protein product is CASSPGGAWVNLAKNIQYF.

The CDR3 region has the DNA TGTGCCAGCAGTACCGGGACAGGCAATTCACCCCTCCACTTT. Translation: CASSTGTGNSPLHF. The rearrangement joins TRBV6-5 to TRBJ1-6, with 8 positions matching TRBD1. The CDR3 contains 14 residues. J lost 7 bases, V lost 5 bases, and 4 bases had no gene match. The V gene's germline CDR1 is MNHEY and CDR2 SVGAGI.

The chain recombines TRBV18 with TRBJ2-3; maybe TRBD2 (7 bases). This CDR3 has 18 residues. From germline, CDR1 is KGHSH and CDR2 LQKENI. Trimming took 1 base from V and 2 from J, leaving 19 bases between them. This chain's CDR3 is CASSPLDRGGSPTDTQYF. In DNA form, the CDR3 reads TGTGCCAGCTCACCACTTGATCGCGGGGGCTCACCCACAGATACGCAGTATTTT. The whole variable domain, filled in from reference TRBV18 and TRBJ2-3, reads NAGVMQNPRHLVRRRGQEARLRCSPMKGHSHVYWYRQLPEEGLKFMVYLQKENIIDESGMPKERFSAEFPKEGPSILRIQQVVRGDSAAYFCASSPLDRGGSPTDTQYFGPGTRLTVL.

The chain carries TRBV24-1 and TRBJ1-2, with D uncertain. Deletions cut 4 bases from V and 8 bases from J, with 13 bases between. CDR1 and CDR2 from the germline V gene are KGHDR and SFDVKD. The CDR3 length is 13 residues. The CDR3 nucleotides are TGTGCCACCAGTGACTCAATAGGGAGAGGCTACACCTTC. It is translated as CATSDSIGRGYTF.

This clone has only a few counts. The V and J genes are TRBV2 and TRBJ1-5; D not resolved. Germline CDR1 reads SNHLY; CDR2 reads FYNNEI. The CDR3 runs to 12 residues. V lost 6 bases and J 6 bases, leaving 9 bases between the germline ends. CDR3 region: CASSGERQPQHF. In DNA, the CDR3 is TGTGCCAGCAGCGGGGAGCGTCAGCCCCAGCATTTT.

V gene TRBV25-1 combines with J gene TRBJ1-4, with TRBD1 matching over 9 bases. The CDR3 is 16 amino acids. Trimming removed 1 base from V and 6 bases from J; junction bases left unmatched: 6. Germline loops: CDR1 MGHDK, CDR2 SYGVNS. CDR3: CASSEFPGTGYEKLFF. CDR3 nucleotide sequence: TGTGCCAGCAGTGAATTTCCGGGGACAGGGTATGAAAAACTGTTTTTT.

The CDR3 DNA reads as TGTGCCAGCAGTTTAGGAACAGCTCAGCCCCAGCATTTT. It codes for CASSLGTAQPQHF. This rearrangement joins TRBV12-3 or TRBV12-4 to TRBJ1-5; D is unclear. Between the trimmed V and J ends, which lost 1 base and 6 bases, there was a span of 7 bases. This CDR3 spans 13 amino acids.

The rearrangement joins TRBV2 to TRBJ2-2; no clear D. V dropped 4 bases and J dropped 6 bases, with 9 bases sitting between them. The CDR3 is made up of 13 amino acids. CDR1 is SNHLY and CDR2 is FYNNEI in the germline V gene. This chain's CDR3 is CASSVLSPGELFF. The CDR3 bases are TGTGCCAGCAGTGTTCTTAGTCCCGGGGAGCTGTTTTTT. Full variable domain (outside the CDR3, taken from reference TRBV2 and TRBJ2-2): EPEVTQTPSHQVTQMGQEVILRCVPISNHLYFYWYRQILGQKVEFLVSFYNNEISEKSEIFDDQFSVERPDGSNFTLKIRSTKLEDSAMYFCASSVLSPGELFFGEGSRLTVL.

This chain joins TRBV12-5 and TRBJ2-1; D may be TRBD2 (6 bases). The ends were cut back, 2 bases at V and 0 bases at J, with 29 bases in the middle. The CDR3 is 22 residues long. CDR1 and CDR2 (germline): LGHNT, FRNRAP. CDR3 sequence reads: CASGLIGAGLAYPIRSYNEQFF. DNA of the CDR3: TGTGCTAGTGGTTTGATTGGTGCGGGGCTAGCGTACCCAATTCGCTCCTACAATGAGCAGTTCTTC.